Below, 5 T cell receptor beta chains from the same sample are listed, as sequenced in a study of T-cell memory formation after mild COVID-19. Each CDR3 protein is one row after TCRdb ran MiXCR on the 5' RACE reads. The sample carries 150,000 or so distinct CDR3 sequences, approximately 26% recorded once. The sequenced sample consisted of PBMCs or a T cell subset sorted from them (not recorded which). The receptors were gathered from an adult woman who had mild COVID-19 (a few samples of this study predate the infection). Cell type and time point are not known.

The V call is TRBV7-8, the J call TRBJ2-7; D is unresolved. The germline V gene has CDR1 SGHVS and CDR2 FQNEAQ. This CDR3 is built from 15 residues. Trimming took 2 bases from V and 5 from J, leaving 16 bases between them. CDR3 nucleotides: TGTGCCAGCAGCTTAAGGGATTCCTCGATCCACGAGCAGTACTTC. Encoded protein: CASSLRDSSIHEQYF.

Only a few counts were recorded for this clonotype. This chain's CDR3 is CATSRVGTSGRWYEQYF. The CDR3 DNA reads as TGTGCCACCAGCAGAGTCGGGACTAGCGGGAGGTGGTACGAGCAGTACTTC. The gene calls are TRBV15 and TRBJ2-7; 15 bases align to TRBD2. The CDR3 has 17 amino acids. The V and J ends lost 1 base and 4 bases, in that order; junction bases with no gene match: 5. Germline lookup yields CDR1 LNHNV and CDR2 YYDKDF (reference sequence).

This clonotype was seen a few times. The chain links TRBV5-5 to TRBJ1-6; no definite D call. This CDR3 comprises 13 residues. Germline V gene lookup returns CDR1 SGHKS and CDR2 YYEKEE (reference sequence). V lost 4 bases and J lost 10, with 12 bases in between. CDR3 DNA: TGTGCCAGCAGCCCGCCTCTCGAGTCACCCCTCCACTTT. Its protein product is CASSPPLESPLHF. The complete variable domain, with remaining parts taken from reference TRBV5-5 and TRBJ1-6, reads DAGVTQSPTHLIKTRGQQVTLRCSPISGHKSVSWYQQVLGQGPQFIFQYYEKEERGRGNFPDRFSARQFPNYSSELNVNALLLGDSALYLCASSPPLESPLHFGNGTRLTVT.

The V call is TRBV7-9, the J call TRBJ1-1; D gene ambiguous. Germline V gives CDR1 SEHNR, CDR2 FQNEAQ (reference sequence). The CDR3 spans 14 residues. V lost 5 bases and J lost 4, with 14 bases in between. CDR3 nucleotide sequence: TGTGCCAGCAGCCCTGTTGGGGTGGGCACTGAAGCTTTCTTT. Translating it yields CASSPVGVGTEAFF. Full variable domain (rest looked up from reference TRBV7-9 and TRBJ1-1): DTGVSQNPRHKITKRGQNVTFRCDPISEHNRLYWYRQTLGQGPEFLTYFQNEAQLEKSRLLSDRFSAERPKGSFSTLEIQRTEQGDSAMYLCASSPVGVGTEAFFGQGTRLTVV.

This clonotype was recorded a few times. The V call is TRBV12-3 or TRBV12-4, the J call TRBJ1-1; unclear D gene. Trimming shortened V by 8 bases and J by 1 base, and 23 bases separated the two germline ends. The CDR3 length is 17 residues. The CDR3 nucleotides are TGTGCCAGCGCCCCCGTGGGCAGGACTTACCCGAACACTGAAGCTTTCTTT. The encoded protein is CASAPVGRTYPNTEAFF.